The 17 T cell receptor beta chains in this list originate from one sample, sequenced in a study of long-term antiretroviral therapy in people with HIV. Survey-level immunoSEQ v3.0 assays were run. Here immunoSEQ multiplex PCR was the method, and the copy in TCRdb shows in-frame clones only, minus some. The data show fewer than 20,000 clones, roughly nine tenths seen once. Source: unsorted PBMCs, taken 4.2 years after starting antiretroviral therapy. The source is a man aged 50 to 60 with HIV.

The chain has TRBV5-1 and TRBJ2-4, with TRBD2 as a possible D gene (5 bases). Trimming removed 0 bases at V and 14 bases at J, with 15 bases between. Germline values: CDR1 SGHRS, CDR2 YFSETQ. CDR3 length: 13 amino acids. The DNA of the CDR3 is TGCGCCAGCAGCTTGGAAGTGGCGGACTCCAAGTACTTC. Encoded protein: CASSLEVADSKYF.

The CDR3 is CASSYTTSGGDSGANVLTF. DNA for the CDR3: TGTGCCAGCAGCTATACCACTAGCGGGGGCGACTCTGGGGCCAACGTCCTGACTTTC. The V gene is TRBV7-2, the J gene TRBJ2-6; the match to TRBD2 covers 11 bases. CDR1 is SGHTA, CDR2 FQGNSA, per germline. The trim removed 4 bases at V and 0 bases at J, leaving 8 bases unmatched. CDR3 length: 19 amino acids.

The chain links TRBV5-4 to TRBJ1-6; D remains ambiguous. Germline loops: CDR1 SGHNT, CDR2 YYREEE (reference sequence). CDR3 length equals 18 residues. V lost 0 bases and J lost 4, with 17 bases in between. The CDR3 loop is CASSLGGGLPRYNSPLHF. Here the CDR3 DNA reads TGTGCCAGCAGCTTGGGAGGAGGTCTACCCCGTTATAATTCACCCCTCCACTTT.

This chain uses TRBV7-2 with TRBJ1-2; possibly TRBD1 for D (6 bases). The CDR3 totals 13 residues. The germline gives CDR1 SGHTA, CDR2 FQGNSA. Between the trimmed V and J ends, which lost 8 bases and 4 bases, there was a span of 14 bases. The DNA of the CDR3 is TGTGCCAGCTCTGCCGGGACACTCTATGGCTACACCTTC. Encoded protein: CASSAGTLYGYTF.

J is TRBJ2-7 and V is TRBV29-1, with 12 bases that match TRBD2. This CDR3 contains 16 residues. CDR1 SQVTM and CDR2 ANQGSEA come from the germline V gene. With V trimmed by 0 bases and J by 10 bases, 13 bases remained unmatched. The CDR3 reads CSVEDPRLAGDREQYF. The CDR3 DNA reads TGCAGCGTTGAAGATCCGAGACTAGCGGGGGACCGGGAACAGTACTTC.

The rearrangement links TRBV27 to TRBJ1-5, with unresolved D. Germline V gene sequence: CDR1 MNHEY, CDR2 SMNVEV (reference sequence). The V and J ends lost 9 bases and 3 bases respectively, with 12 bases between them. The CDR3 runs to 13 residues. CDR3 DNA: TGTGCCAGTGGGTCAGGCAACAATCAGCCCCAGCATTTT. Translation: CASGSGNNQPQHF.

This clone was counted a few times. The chain combines TRBV7-2 with TRBJ1-4, with TRBD1 matching 7 bases. This CDR3 has 16 amino acids. Germline CDR1 and CDR2: SGHTA and FQGNSA. The V segment lost 0 bases and the J segment 3 bases; nucleotides outside the gene matches: 4. The chain's CDR3 is CASSLALQGPNEKLFF. The CDR3 nucleotides are TGTGCCAGCAGCTTAGCCCTACAGGGGCCTAATGAAAAACTGTTTTTT.

J is TRBJ1-1 and V is TRBV7-3; no clear D gene. Trimming left V 2 bases short and J 4 bases short, with 14 bases between. The CDR3 is 15 residues long. Germline-derived CDR1 and CDR2 are SGHTA and FQGTGA. CDR3 sequence: CASSLEPLKVTEAFF. The CDR3 region has the DNA TGTGCCAGCAGCTTAGAACCCCTTAAGGTCACTGAAGCTTTCTTT.

CDR3 nucleotide sequence: TGCGCCAGCAGCCAAGATAAGTCCATCCCTGAAGCTTTCTTT. Translating gives CASSQDKSIPEAFF. The chain combines TRBV4-3 with TRBJ1-1; the D is unclear. Trimming stripped 0 bases from V and 6 bases from J, with 11 bases between. The CDR3 is 14 residues long. Germline assignment: CDR1 LGHNA and CDR2 YSLEER.

The chain couples TRBV5-6 to TRBJ1-3; a possible D gene is TRBD1 (5 bases). Germline lookup yields CDR1 SGHDT and CDR2 YYEEEE. The V end lost 4 bases, the J end lost 0 bases, and 14 bases lay between the germline ends. The CDR3 contains 16 residues. For the CDR3, the DNA is TGTGCCAGCAGCCTCATGGACATCGACTCTGGAAACACCATATATTTT. This codes for CASSLMDIDSGNTIYF.

The V call is TRBV4-3, the J call TRBJ2-2; 9 positions agree with TRBD1. Trimming removed 2 bases from V and 4 bases from J; junction bases left unmatched: 5. Germline V gene lookup returns CDR1 LGHNA and CDR2 YSLEER. The CDR3 is 16 amino acids. The CDR3, as DNA: TGCGCCAGCAGCCAATCTCGACAGGGGGGCACCGGGGAGCTGTTTTTT. The encoded protein is CASSQSRQGGTGELFF.

V usage is TRBV19 and J usage is TRBJ2-2; 7 bases match TRBD1. CDR1 and CDR2 (germline): LNHDA, SQIVND (reference sequence). CDR3 length: 14 amino acids. V dropped 9 bases and J dropped 6; count of bases not matched to a gene: 10. CDR3 loop: CASSLLGGPGELFF. In DNA, the CDR3 is TGTGCCAGCTCCCTTCTAGGGGGCCCCGGGGAGCTGTTTTTT.

This clone is medium-sized within its sample. The chain is built from TRBV6-1 and TRBJ1-2, with D unresolved. Looked up from germline, CDR1 is MNHNS and CDR2 is SASEGT. V lost 1 base and J lost 5, with 8 bases in between. The CDR3 extends over 13 amino acids. The CDR3 nucleotides read TGTGCCAGCAGTGAAGACGGACGTTATGGCTACACCTTC. Translation gives CASSEDGRYGYTF.

The V call is TRBV9, the J call TRBJ2-3; the D gene is possibly TRBD1 (6 bases). Germline CDR1 is SGDLS and CDR2 is YYNGEE. This CDR3 has 14 residues. V was shortened by 1 base and J by 2 bases, with 8 bases between the two germline ends. The CDR3 DNA is TGTGCCAGCAGCGTACAGGGGCTCACAGATACGCAGTATTTT. Protein: CASSVQGLTDTQYF.

The chain joins TRBV10-3 to TRBJ2-2; TRBD2 matches 8 bases. Germline V gives CDR1 ENHRY, CDR2 SYGVKD. CDR3 size: 13 residues. The ends lost 3 bases at V and 10 bases at J; junction bases unmatched: 4. The CDR3 DNA sequence: TGTGCCATCAGTGATTCCGGGGGGGTGGAGCTGTTTTTT. Amino acids: CAISDSGGVELFF.

DNA of the CDR3: TGTGCCAGCATGGGCCAGGGGCAGTACTCCTACGAGCAGTACTTC. Its protein product is CASMGQGQYSYEQYF. This sequence joins TRBV28 and TRBJ2-7; D is possibly TRBD1 (6 bases). This CDR3 has 15 residues. Germline V lookup: CDR1 MDHEN, CDR2 SYDVKM. V lost 7 bases and J 0 bases, leaving 16 bases between the germline ends.

The gene calls are TRBV2 and TRBJ1-4; 10 positions match TRBD1. Germline CDR1 is SNHLY and CDR2 is FYNNEI. V was clipped by 6 bases and J by 5 bases; unmatched bases: 3. The CDR3 extends over 14 amino acids. CDR3 sequence (DNA): TGTGCCAGCAGGAGGGACAGGGGCAATGAAAAACTGTTTTTT. It is translated as CASRRDRGNEKLFF. Filled out from reference TRBV2 and TRBJ1-4, the complete variable domain reads EPEVTQTPSHQVTQMGQEVILRCVPISNHLYFYWYRQILGQKVEFLVSFYNNEISEKSEIFDDQFSVERPDGSNFTLKIRSTKLEDSAMYFCASRRDRGNEKLFFGSGTQLSVL.